This entry lists 2 T cell receptor beta chains sequenced from one sample in a study of T cells in women clearing cervical HPV infection. Sequenced by immunoSEQ multiplex PCR; TCRdb stores in-frame clones only, minus some. This table holds roughly 30,000 clones. The sequenced material came from blood buffy coat. The receptors here all came from a woman between 18 and 75 years old with a cervical HPV16 infection that either progressed to CIN3+ or cleared (not recorded which).

Points on this clone: The read is 3 residues too short to cover the CDR3 end, so that end is filled in from the germline J gene. V usage is TRBV14 and J usage is TRBJ2-7, with D possibly TRBD2 on 5 matching bases. The CDR3 has 12 residues. V shed 1 base and J shed 4 bases, with 5 bases lying between them. CDR1 SGHDN and CDR2 FVKESK come from the germline V gene. The CDR3 sequence: CASSQGGYEQYF. The sequenced CDR3 bases are TGTGCCAGCAGCCAAGGAGGGTACGAG.

Comment on this clone: The read ends 3 residues before the CDR3 terminus; that terminus is restored from the germline J gene. This sequence joins TRBV5-6 and TRBJ2-3; D is perhaps TRBD1 (7 bases). The CDR3 is made up of 15 amino acids. Germline V gives CDR1 SGHDT, CDR2 YYEEEE. Trimming removed 1 base from V and 4 bases from J, with 13 bases in between. The DNA read from the CDR3 is TGTGCCAGCAGCTTGCGGCAGGGGGGTTCAGATACG. It translates to CASSLRQGGSDT. The entire CDR3 protein is CASSLRQGGSDTQYF. The full variable domain, rest sourced from reference TRBV5-6 and TRBJ2-3, is DAGVTQSPTHLIKTRGQQVTLRCSPKSGHDTVSWYQQALGQGPQFIFQYYEEEERQRGNFPDRFSGHQFPNYSSELNVNALLLGDSALYLCASSLRQGGSDTQYFGPGTRLTVL.